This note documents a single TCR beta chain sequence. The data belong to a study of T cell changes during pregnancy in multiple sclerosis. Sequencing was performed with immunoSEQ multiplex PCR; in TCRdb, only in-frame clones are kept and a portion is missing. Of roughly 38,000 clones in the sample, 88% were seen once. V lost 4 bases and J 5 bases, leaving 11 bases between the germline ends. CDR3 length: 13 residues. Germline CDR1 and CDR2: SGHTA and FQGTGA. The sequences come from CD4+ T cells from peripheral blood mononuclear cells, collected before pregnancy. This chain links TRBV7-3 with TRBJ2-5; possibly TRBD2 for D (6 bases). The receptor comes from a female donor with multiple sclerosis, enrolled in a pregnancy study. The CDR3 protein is CASSSTGRETQYF. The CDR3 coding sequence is TGTGCCAGCAGCTCGACGGGGAGGGAGACCCAGTACTTC.